Following are 13 T cell receptor beta chains from one sample sequenced in a study of high-grade serous ovarian cancer treatment subgroups. Tumor tissue was taken before any definitive surgery or chemotherapy was given. Produced via immunoSEQ multiplex PCR; TCRdb's table is partial and in-frame only. Of about 7,700 clones listed, more than 60% were seen once; the top ten hold almost 6%. Sequencing was performed on tumor tissue. The receptor source for this set is a human donor with high-grade serous ovarian cancer.

In nucleotides, the CDR3 is TGTGCCAGCAGCTCCGTCGGGGGGGGAGTGGGAGGTGGTGAGCAGTTCTTC. Amino acid sequence: CASSSVGGGVGGGEQFF. The chain joins TRBV7-2 to TRBJ2-1, with 8 positions matching TRBD2. The CDR3 length is 17 residues. The J segment lost 9 bases and the V segment lost 4 bases, leaving 17 bases of the junction unmatched. Germline V CDR1 and CDR2: SGHTA, FQGNSA.

The rearrangement links TRBV5-6 to TRBJ2-7; 14 positions agree with TRBD2. The CDR3 contains 17 residues. Germline CDR1 reads SGHDT; CDR2 reads YYEEEE. Trimming cost V 0 bases and J 7 bases; bases outside gene matches: 9. The CDR3 spells CASSLARLAGGPEEQYF. CDR3 DNA: TGTGCCAGCAGCTTGGCCCGACTAGCGGGAGGGCCTGAGGAGCAGTACTTC.

The chain couples TRBV11-2 to TRBJ1-4; D might be TRBD1 (5 bases). The germline gives CDR1 SGHAT, CDR2 FQNNGV. The CDR3 covers 14 residues. The V end was cut by 5 bases, the J end by 5 bases, with 12 bases between. DNA for the CDR3: TGTGCCAGCAGCGTCAGGGTCTCCAATGAAAAACTGTTTTTT. Translation gives CASSVRVSNEKLFF.

The chain carries TRBV27 and TRBJ2-2; D perhaps matches TRBD1 (5 bases). With 0 bases removed from V and 5 bases from J, the gap between germline ends came to 13 bases. From germline, CDR1 is MNHEY and CDR2 SMNVEV (reference sequence). The CDR3 has 16 residues. The CDR3 nucleotides read TGTGCCAGCAGTTTATCCCCAGGGCGTCGTACCGGGGAGCTGTTTTTT. Its protein is CASSLSPGRRTGELFF.

This clone appeared a single time. V and J are TRBV6-6 and TRBJ2-5; D uncertain. Germline lookup yields CDR1 MNHNY and CDR2 SVGAGI (reference sequence). The CDR3 runs 15 residues. V lost 4 bases and J 4 bases, leaving 16 bases between the germline ends. The CDR3: CASSSPASAPETQYF. CDR3 coding DNA: TGTGCCAGCAGTTCCCCTGCCAGCGCCCCAGAGACCCAGTACTTC.

The chain joins TRBV5-1 to TRBJ1-2; D gene uncertain. Per germline, CDR1 SGHRS and CDR2 YFSETQ. The CDR3 covers 12 residues. Trimming shortened V by 0 bases and J by 8 bases, and 8 bases separated the two germline ends. In DNA, the CDR3 is TGCGCCAGCAGCTTGGACCCCAACGGCTACACCTTC. Its translation: CASSLDPNGYTF.

J is TRBJ2-3 and V is TRBV5-1; no definite D call. Germline-derived CDR1 and CDR2 are SGHRS and YFSETQ. V shed 1 base and J shed 0 bases, with 12 bases lying between them. This CDR3 comprises 16 residues. The CDR3 region is CASSLWATSSTDTQYF. CDR3 in DNA: TGCGCCAGCAGCTTGTGGGCGACTTCTAGCACAGATACGCAGTATTTT.

The gene calls are TRBV11-2 and TRBJ2-1; 7 nucleotides agree with TRBD2. The CDR3 loop spans 15 amino acids. V shed 3 bases, J shed 9 bases, and the junction held 11 bases outside the gene matches. The germline CDR1 and CDR2 sequences are SGHAT and FQNNGV. The CDR3 is CASSFALANTGEQFF. The CDR3 coding sequence is TGTGCCAGCAGCTTCGCACTAGCGAATACTGGTGAGCAGTTCTTC.

This clone was seen only a few times. This chain links TRBV11-2 with TRBJ1-2, with 7 bases fitting TRBD1. The germline V gene encodes CDR1 SGHAT and CDR2 FQNNGV. The length of the CDR3 is 18 residues. The V and J ends lost 1 base and 3 bases, in that order; junction bases with no gene match: 14. CDR3 sequence reads: CASSLAGTERLRYYGYTF. The DNA of the CDR3 is TGTGCCAGCAGCTTAGCCGGGACAGAGCGTTTGAGGTACTATGGCTACACCTTC.

V usage is TRBV6-6 and J usage is TRBJ1-1; D is perhaps TRBD1 (5 bases). The germline gives CDR1 MNHNY, CDR2 SVGAGI (reference sequence). V lost 7 bases to trimming and J lost 4 bases, with 13 bases between them. The CDR3 has 13 residues. The CDR3 coding sequence is TGTGCCAGCACCCACCGGAGGGGCACTGAAGCTTTCTTT. Translated: CASTHRRGTEAFF.

The rearrangement links TRBV11-3 to TRBJ1-1; D ambiguous. The CDR3 runs to 13 residues. Germline V gives CDR1 SGHNT, CDR2 YENEEA. V was cut by 3 bases and J by 4 bases, with 9 bases left in between. CDR3 sequence (DNA): TGTGCCAGCAGCTTCACGTCAACCACTGAAGCTTTCTTT. It translates to CASSFTSTTEAFF.

The CDR3 DNA reads as TGTGCCAGCAGCTTAGGGGTGGGCACAGATACGCAGTATTTT. Translated: CASSLGVGTDTQYF. The chain recombines TRBV7-2 with TRBJ2-3; no definite D call. The germline V gene has CDR1 SGHTA and CDR2 FQGNSA. CDR3 size: 14 residues. The ends were cut back, 1 base at V and 1 base at J, with 6 bases in the middle.

The table lists this clone with a few counts. V is TRBV18 and J is TRBJ1-1; D remains ambiguous. From germline, CDR1 is KGHSH and CDR2 LQKENI. Trimming left V 1 base short and J 0 bases short, with 12 bases between. The CDR3 spans 16 residues. DNA for the CDR3: TGTGCCAGCTCACCACAAGGGTCCCCTCTGAACACTGAAGCTTTCTTT. Amino acid sequence: CASSPQGSPLNTEAFF.